This TCR beta chain derives from a study of beta chain features in type 1 diabetes. General study findings and limits: Significant though moderate, a shortening of TCRB CDR3s appeared in all four CD4+ subsets of Type 1 diabetes patients. More deletions and fewer insertions at VDJ junctions were found in patients with type 1 diabetes. Still unanswered here is whether HLA type influences TCRB rearrangement.

CDR1 and CDR2 from the germline V gene are SGHVS and FQNEAQ. The CDR3 contains 13 residues. V lost 2 bases and J lost 8, with 9 bases in between. A word on this clone: Its antigen is unknown.

Reverse transcription of all isolated RNA meant that expressed TCRB transcripts were sequenced. Sequencing of naive, central memory and regulatory T cell samples gave an average of about 3.57 million reads. Sequenced by immunoSEQ multiplex PCR; TCRdb stores in-frame clones only, minus some. The repertoire holds 300,000 to 400,000 clones, with roughly 8% as singletons. The V and J genes are TRBV7-8 and TRBJ2-2, with D perhaps matching TRBD1 (5 bases). Material: central memory CD4+ T cells from blood. The TCR originated in a woman younger than 30 in good health. The CDR3 reads CASSLTRAGELFF. CDR3 DNA sequence: TGTGCCAGCAGCTTAACCAGGGCTGGGGAGCTGTTTTTT.